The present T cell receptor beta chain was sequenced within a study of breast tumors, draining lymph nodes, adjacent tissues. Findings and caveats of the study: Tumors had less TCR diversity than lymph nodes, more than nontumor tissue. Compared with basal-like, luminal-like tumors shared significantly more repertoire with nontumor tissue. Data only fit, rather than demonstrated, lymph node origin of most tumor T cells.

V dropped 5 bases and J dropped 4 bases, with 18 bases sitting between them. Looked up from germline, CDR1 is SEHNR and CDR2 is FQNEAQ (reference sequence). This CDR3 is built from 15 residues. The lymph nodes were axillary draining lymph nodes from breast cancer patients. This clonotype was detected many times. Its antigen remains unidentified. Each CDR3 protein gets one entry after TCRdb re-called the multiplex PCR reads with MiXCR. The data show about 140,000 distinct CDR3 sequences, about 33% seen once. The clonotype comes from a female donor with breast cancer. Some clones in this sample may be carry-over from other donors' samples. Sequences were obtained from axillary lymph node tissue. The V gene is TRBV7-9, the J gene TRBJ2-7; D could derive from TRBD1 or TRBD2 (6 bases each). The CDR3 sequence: CASSNALGGGYEQYF. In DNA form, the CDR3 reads TGTGCCAGCAGCAACGCTCTAGGAGGGGGATACGAGCAGTACTTC.